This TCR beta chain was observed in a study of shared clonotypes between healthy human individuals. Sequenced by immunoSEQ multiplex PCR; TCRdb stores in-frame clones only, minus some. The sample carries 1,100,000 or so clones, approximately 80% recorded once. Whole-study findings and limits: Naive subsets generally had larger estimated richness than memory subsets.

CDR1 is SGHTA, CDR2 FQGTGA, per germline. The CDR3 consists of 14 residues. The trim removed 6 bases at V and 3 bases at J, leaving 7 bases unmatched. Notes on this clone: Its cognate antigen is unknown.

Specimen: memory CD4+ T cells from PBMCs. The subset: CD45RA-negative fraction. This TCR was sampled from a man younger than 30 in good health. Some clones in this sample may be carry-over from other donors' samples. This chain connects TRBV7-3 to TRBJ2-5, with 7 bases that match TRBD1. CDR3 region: CASSLQGLKETQYF. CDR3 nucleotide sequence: TGTGCCAGCAGTTTACAGGGGCTTAAAGAGACCCAGTACTTC. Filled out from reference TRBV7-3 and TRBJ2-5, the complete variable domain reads GAGVSQTPSNKVTEKGKYVELRCDPISGHTALYWYRQSLGQGPEFLIYFQGTGAADDSGLPNDRFFAVRPEGSVSTLKIQRTERGDSAVYLCASSLQGLKETQYFGPGTRLLVL.